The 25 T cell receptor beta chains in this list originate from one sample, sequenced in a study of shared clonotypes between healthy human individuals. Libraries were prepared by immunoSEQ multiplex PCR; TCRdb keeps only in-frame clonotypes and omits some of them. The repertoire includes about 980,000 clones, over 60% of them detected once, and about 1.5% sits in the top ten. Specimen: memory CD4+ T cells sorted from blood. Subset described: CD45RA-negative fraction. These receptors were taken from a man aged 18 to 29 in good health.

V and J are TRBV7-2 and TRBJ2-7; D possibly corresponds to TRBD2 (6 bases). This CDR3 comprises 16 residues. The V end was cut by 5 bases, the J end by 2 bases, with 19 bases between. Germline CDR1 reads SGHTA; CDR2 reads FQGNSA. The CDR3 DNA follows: TGTGCCAGCAGCCCACCCTCCGGGCGGGGAACCTACGAGCAGTACTTC. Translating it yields CASSPPSGRGTYEQYF.

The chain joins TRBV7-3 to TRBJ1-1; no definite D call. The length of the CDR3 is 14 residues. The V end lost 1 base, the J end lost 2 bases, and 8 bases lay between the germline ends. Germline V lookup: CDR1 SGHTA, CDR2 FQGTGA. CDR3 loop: CASSLMSGNTEAFF. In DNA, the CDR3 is TGTGCCAGCAGCTTAATGTCCGGTAACACTGAAGCTTTCTTT.

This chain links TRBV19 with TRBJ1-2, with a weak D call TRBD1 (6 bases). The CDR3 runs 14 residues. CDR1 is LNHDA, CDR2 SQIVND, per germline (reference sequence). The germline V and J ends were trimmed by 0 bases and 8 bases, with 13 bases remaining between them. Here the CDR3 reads CASSIDRGAGGYTF. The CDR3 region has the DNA TGTGCCAGTAGTATAGATCGGGGGGCTGGCGGCTACACCTTC.

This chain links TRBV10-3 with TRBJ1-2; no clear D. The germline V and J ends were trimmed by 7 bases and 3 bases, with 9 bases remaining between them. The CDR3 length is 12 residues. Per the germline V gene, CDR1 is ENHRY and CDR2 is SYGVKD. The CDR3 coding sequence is TGTGCCATCACTTCCGGGGACTATGGCTACACCTTC. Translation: CAITSGDYGYTF.

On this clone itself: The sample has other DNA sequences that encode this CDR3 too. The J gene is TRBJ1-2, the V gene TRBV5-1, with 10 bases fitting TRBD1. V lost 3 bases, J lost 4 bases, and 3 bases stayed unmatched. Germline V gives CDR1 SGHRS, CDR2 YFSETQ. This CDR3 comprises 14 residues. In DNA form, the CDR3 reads TGCGCCAGCAGCTCGGACAGGGGGGCCTATGGCTACACCTTC. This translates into CASSSDRGAYGYTF.

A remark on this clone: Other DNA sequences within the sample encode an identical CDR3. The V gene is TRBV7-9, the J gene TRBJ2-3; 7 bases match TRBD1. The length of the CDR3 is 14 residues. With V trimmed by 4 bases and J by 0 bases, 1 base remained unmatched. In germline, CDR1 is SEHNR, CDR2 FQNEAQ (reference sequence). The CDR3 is CASSSGQSTDTQYF. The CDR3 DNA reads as TGTGCCAGCAGCTCGGGACAGAGCACAGATACGCAGTATTTT.

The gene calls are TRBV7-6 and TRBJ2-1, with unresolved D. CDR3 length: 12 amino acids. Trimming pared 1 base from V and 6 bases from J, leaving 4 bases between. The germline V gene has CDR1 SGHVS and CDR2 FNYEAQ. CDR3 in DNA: TGTGCCAGCAGCTTAGGTTCCAATGAGCAGTTCTTC. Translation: CASSLGSNEQFF. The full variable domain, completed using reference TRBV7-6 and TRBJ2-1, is GAGVSQSPRYKVTKRGQDVALRCDPISGHVSLYWYRQALGQGPEFLTYFNYEAQQDKSGLPNDRFSAERPEGSISTLTIQRTEQRDSAMYRCASSLGSNEQFFGPGTRLTVL.

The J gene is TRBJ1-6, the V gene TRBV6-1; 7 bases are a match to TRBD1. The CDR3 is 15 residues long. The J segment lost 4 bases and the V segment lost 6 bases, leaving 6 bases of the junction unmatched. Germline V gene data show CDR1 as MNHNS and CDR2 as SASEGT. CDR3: CASRQGQMYNSPLHF. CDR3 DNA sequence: TGTGCCAGCAGGCAGGGACAGATGTATAATTCACCCCTCCACTTT.

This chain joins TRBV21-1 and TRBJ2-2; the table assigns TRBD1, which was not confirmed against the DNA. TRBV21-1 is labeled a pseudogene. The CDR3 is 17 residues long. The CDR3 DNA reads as TGTGCCAGCATCCTAGGGGACAGGGGACGTCAAACCGGGGAGCTGTTTTTT. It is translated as CASILGDRGRQTGELFF.

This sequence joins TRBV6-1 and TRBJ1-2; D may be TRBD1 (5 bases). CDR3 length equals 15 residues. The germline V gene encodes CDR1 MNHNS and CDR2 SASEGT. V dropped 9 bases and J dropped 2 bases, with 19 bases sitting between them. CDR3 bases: TGTGCCAGTGGAATCGACCCGGGACGGAACTATGGCTACACCTTC. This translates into CASGIDPGRNYGYTF.

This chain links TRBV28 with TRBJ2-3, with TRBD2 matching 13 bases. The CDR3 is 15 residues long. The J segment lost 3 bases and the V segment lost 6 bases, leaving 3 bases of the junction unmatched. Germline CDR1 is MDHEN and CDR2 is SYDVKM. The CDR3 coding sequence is TGTGCCAGCAGAGGGGGACTAGCGGGGACAGATACGCAGTATTTT. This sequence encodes CASRGGLAGTDTQYF.

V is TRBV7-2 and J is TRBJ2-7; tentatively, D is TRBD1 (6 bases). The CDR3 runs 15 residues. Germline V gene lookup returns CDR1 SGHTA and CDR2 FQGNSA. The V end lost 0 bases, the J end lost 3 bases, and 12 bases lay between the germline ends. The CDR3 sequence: CASSLAGGQLYEQYF. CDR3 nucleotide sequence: TGTGCCAGCAGCTTAGCAGGGGGTCAGCTCTACGAGCAGTACTTC.

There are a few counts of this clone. The CDR3 DNA reads as TGTGCCAGCAGCCTCGCCACCGGGGCCAACGTCCTGACTTTC. It yields the protein CASSLATGANVLTF. The genes are TRBV5-4 and TRBJ2-6; D uncertain. The germline V gene has CDR1 SGHNT and CDR2 YYREEE (reference sequence). This CDR3 region has 14 residues. The V end was cut by 4 bases, the J end by 4 bases, with 9 bases between.

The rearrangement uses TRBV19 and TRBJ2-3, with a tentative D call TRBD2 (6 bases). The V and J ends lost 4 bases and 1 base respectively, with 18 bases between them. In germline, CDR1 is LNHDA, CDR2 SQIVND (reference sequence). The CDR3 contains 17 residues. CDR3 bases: TGTGCCAGTAGTAAAATACCGGGGGTGTTTGGCACAGATACGCAGTATTTT. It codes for CASSKIPGVFGTDTQYF.

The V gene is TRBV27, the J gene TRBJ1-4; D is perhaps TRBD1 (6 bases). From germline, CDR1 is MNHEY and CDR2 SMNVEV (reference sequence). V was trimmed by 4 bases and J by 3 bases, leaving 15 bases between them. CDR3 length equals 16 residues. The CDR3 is CASSSTGRSANEKLFF. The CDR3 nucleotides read TGTGCCAGCAGTTCCACAGGGCGTAGTGCTAATGAAAAACTGTTTTTT.

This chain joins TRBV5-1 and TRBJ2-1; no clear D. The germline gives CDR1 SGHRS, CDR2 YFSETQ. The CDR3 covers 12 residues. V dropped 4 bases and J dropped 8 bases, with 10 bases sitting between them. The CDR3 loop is CASSTLMDEQFF. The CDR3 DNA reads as TGCGCCAGCAGCACCCTAATGGATGAGCAGTTCTTC.

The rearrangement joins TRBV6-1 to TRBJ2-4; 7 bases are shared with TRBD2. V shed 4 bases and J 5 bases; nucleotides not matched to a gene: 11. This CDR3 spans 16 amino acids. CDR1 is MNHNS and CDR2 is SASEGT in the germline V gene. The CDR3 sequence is CASSGLGGSIENIQYF. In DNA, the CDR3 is TGTGCCAGCAGTGGTCTGGGCGGGAGTATCGAAAACATTCAGTACTTC.

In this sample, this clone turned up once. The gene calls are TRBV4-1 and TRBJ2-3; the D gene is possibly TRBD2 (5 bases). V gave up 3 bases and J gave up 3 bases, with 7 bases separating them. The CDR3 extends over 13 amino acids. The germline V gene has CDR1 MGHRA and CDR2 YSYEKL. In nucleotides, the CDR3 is TGCGCCAGCAGCCAGGGAGAGACAGATACGCAGTATTTT. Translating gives CASSQGETDTQYF.

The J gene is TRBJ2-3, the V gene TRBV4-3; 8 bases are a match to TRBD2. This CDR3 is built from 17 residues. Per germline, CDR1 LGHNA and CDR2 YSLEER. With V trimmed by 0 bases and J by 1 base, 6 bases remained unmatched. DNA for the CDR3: TGCGCCAGCAGCCAAGATATTCCGGGAGGGGGCACAGATACGCAGTATTTT. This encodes CASSQDIPGGGTDTQYF.

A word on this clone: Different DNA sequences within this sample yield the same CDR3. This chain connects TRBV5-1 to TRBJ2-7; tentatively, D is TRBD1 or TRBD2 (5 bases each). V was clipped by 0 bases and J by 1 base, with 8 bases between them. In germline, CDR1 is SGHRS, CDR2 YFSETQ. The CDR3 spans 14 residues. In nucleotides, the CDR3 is TGCGCCAGCAGCTTGGTTGGGGGATCCTACGAGCAGTACTTC. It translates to CASSLVGGSYEQYF.

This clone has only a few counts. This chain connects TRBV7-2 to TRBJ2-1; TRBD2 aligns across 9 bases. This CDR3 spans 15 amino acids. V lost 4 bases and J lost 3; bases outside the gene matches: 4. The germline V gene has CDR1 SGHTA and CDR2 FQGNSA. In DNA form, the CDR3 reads TGTGCCAGCAGCTCGGCGGGAGGGCACTACAATGAGCAGTTCTTC. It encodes CASSSAGGHYNEQFF.

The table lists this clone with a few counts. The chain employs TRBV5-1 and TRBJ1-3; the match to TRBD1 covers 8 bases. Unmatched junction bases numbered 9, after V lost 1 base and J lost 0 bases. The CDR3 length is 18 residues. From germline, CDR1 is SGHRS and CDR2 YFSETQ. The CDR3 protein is CASSLQGTGRFSGNTIYF. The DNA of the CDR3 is TGCGCCAGCAGCTTGCAAGGGACAGGACGATTCTCTGGAAACACCATATATTTT.

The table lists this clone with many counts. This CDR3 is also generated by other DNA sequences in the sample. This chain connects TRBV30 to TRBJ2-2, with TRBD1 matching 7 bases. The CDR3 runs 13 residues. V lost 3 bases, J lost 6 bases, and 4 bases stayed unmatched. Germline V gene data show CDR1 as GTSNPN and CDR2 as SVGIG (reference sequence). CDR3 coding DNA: TGTGCCTGGAGCGCCACAGGGGCCGGGGAGCTGTTTTTT. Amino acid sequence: CAWSATGAGELFF.

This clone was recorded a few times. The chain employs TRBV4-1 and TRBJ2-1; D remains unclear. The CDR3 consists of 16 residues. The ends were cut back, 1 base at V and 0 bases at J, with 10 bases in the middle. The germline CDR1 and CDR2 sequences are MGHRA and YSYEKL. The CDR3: CASSQGHSSSYNEQFF. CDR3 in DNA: TGCGCCAGCAGCCAAGGTCACTCCTCCTCCTACAATGAGCAGTTCTTC.

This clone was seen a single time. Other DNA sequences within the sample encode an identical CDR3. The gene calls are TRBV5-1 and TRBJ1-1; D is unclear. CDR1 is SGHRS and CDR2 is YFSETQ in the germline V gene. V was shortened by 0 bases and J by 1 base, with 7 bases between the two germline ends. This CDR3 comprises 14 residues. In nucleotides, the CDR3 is TGCGCCAGCAGCTTGGGTACGGCGAACACTGAAGCTTTCTTT. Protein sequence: CASSLGTANTEAFF.